Detailed here is one T cell receptor beta chain. Data came from immunoSEQ multiplex PCR; TCRdb stores just in-frame clones and leaves some out. The data show tens of thousands of clones, about nine tenths seen once. This record belongs to a study of OX40 agonist ivuxolimab in advanced cancers. This clonotype was obtained from an adult with an advanced solid tumor such as melanoma, head and neck, liver or kidney cancer. The sequencing used CD4+ or CD8+ T cells sorted from blood, collected in a trial of the OX40 agonist ivuxolimab.

This CDR3 is CAWSGSTDTQYF. CDR3 nucleotide sequence: TGTGCCTGGAGCGGGAGCACAGATACGCAGTATTTT. The chain uses TRBV30 and TRBJ2-3; D remains ambiguous. The CDR3 loop spans 12 amino acids. Germline V gene sequence: CDR1 GTSNPN, CDR2 SVGIG (reference sequence). V lost 3 bases, J lost 0 bases, and 4 bases lay in between.